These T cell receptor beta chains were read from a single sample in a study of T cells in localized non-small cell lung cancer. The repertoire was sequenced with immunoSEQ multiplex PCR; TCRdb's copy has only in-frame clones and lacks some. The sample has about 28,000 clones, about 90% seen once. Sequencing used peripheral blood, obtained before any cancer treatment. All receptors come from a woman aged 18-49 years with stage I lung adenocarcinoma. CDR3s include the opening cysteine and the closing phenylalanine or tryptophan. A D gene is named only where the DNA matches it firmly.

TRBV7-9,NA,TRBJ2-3,CASSLRSEDTQYF,TGTGCCAGCAGCTTAAGGTCGGAAGATACGCAGTATTTT
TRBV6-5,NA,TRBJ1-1,CASTSGGFMTEAFF,TGTGCCAGCACTAGTGGGGGGTTCATGACTGAAGCTTTCTTT
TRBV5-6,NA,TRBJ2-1,CASSLGEHFYNEQFF,TGTGCCAGCAGCTTGGGGGAACACTTTTACAATGAGCAGTTCTTC
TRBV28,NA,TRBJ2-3,CASSSSGEGTDTQYF,TGTGCCAGCAGTTCCTCGGGGGAGGGCACAGATACGCAGTATTTT
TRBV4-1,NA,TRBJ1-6,CASSQLMNSPLHF,TGCGCCAGCAGCCAATTGATGAATTCACCCCTCCACTTT
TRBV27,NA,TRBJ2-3,CASSLWTRGVGTDTQYF,TGTGCCAGCAGTTTATGGACGAGAGGGGTGGGCACAGATACGCAGTATTTT
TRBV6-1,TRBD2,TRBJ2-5,CASSEALAGLLGETQYF,TGTGCCAGCAGTGAAGCGCTAGCGGGATTACTAGGGGAGACCCAGTACTTC
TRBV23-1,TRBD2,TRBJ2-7,CARAGTDRGDCEQYF,TGCGCCAGGGCAGGAACCGACCGGGGGGACTGCGAGCAGTACTTC
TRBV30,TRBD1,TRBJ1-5,CAWSLGQAQNQPQHF,TGTGCCTGGAGTTTGGGACAGGCCCAAAATCAGCCCCAGCATTTT
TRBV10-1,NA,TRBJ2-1,CANDSTYNEQFF,TGCGCCAACGACTCGACCTACAATGAGCAGTTCTTC
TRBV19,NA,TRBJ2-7,CASSISGDDEQYF,TGTGCCAGTAGTATATCCGGGGACGACGAGCAGTACTTC
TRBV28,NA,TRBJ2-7,CASSHPWGGNEQYF,TGTGCCAGCAGTCACCCGTGGGGAGGCAACGAGCAGTACTTC
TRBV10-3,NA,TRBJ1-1,CAISEGKGGEAFF,TGTGCCATCAGTGAGGGGAAGGGGGGTGAAGCTTTCTTT
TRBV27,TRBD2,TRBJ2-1,CASKLSSGRVNNEQFF,TGTGCCAGCAAATTGTCTAGCGGGAGGGTGAACAATGAGCAGTTCTTC
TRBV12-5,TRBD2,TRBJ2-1,CASGLTTDGTSGRASYNEQFF,TGTGCTAGTGGCCTTACTACCGACGGGACTAGCGGGAGGGCGTCCTACAATGAGCAGTTCTTC
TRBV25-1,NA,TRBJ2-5,CASSEWRGRETQYF,TGTGCCAGCAGTGAATGGCGGGGGCGGGAGACCCAGTACTTC
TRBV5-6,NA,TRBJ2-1,CASSLGPTSYNEQFF,TGTGCCAGCAGCTTGGGCCCGACCTCGTACAATGAGCAGTTCTTC
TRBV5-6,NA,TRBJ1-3,CASSLGFSGNTIYF,TGTGCCAGCAGCCTGGGTTTTTCTGGAAACACCATATATTTT
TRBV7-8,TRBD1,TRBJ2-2,CASSQDRVITGELFF,TGTGCCAGCAGCCAAGACAGGGTGATCACCGGGGAGCTGTTTTTT
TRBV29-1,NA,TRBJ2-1,CSVGNSGFYNEQFF,TGCAGCGTTGGAAACAGTGGGTTCTACAATGAGCAGTTCTTC
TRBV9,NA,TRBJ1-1,CASSRGGLSTEAFF,TGTGCCAGCAGCCGGGGCGGACTCTCCACTGAAGCTTTCTTT
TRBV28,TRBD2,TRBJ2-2,CASSSGASGVGLAGRRNTGELFF,TGTGCCAGCAGCAGTGGGGCGTCAGGCGTGGGGCTAGCGGGAAGACGGAACACCGGGGAGCTGTTTTTT
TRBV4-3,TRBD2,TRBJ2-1,CASSQEWIWGTSLSRDYNEQFF,TGCGCCAGCAGCCAAGAATGGATTTGGGGGACTAGCCTTTCAAGGGACTACAATGAGCAGTTCTTC
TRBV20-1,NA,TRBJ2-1,CSAGPDNEQFF,TGCAGTGCTGGGCCTGACAATGAGCAGTTCTTC
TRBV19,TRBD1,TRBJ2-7,CASSIGDPGQGIREQYF,TGTGCCAGTAGTATAGGGGATCCGGGACAGGGGATACGGGAGCAGTACTTC
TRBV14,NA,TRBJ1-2,CASTSETDYGYTF,TGTGCCAGCACCTCGGAAACCGACTATGGCTACACCTTC
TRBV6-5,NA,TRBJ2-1,CASTSGSYNEQFF,TGTGCCAGCACTTCAGGCTCCTACAATGAGCAGTTCTTC
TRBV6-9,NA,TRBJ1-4,CASRGVEKLFF,TGTGCCAGCAGGGGGGTTGAAAAACTGTTTTTT